This TCR beta chain is drawn from a study of shared clonotypes between healthy human individuals. Study-level points and caveats: Clonotypes shared by all four donors outscored non-shared clonotypes in generation probability. Naive CD4 clonotypes overlapped across a few donors at around 5%.

About this clone itself: Its antigen is not known. The same CDR3 can be traced to other DNA sequences in this sample.

The data were produced by immunoSEQ multiplex PCR, yet TCRdb's version contains in-frame clones alone and is incomplete. The sample lists about 2.1 million clones, approximately 92% seen once, with approximately 1.6% in the top ten. As defined, naive CD8 cells were CD45RO-negative and positively selected for CCR7, with terminally differentiated effector memory CD45RA+ cells excluded. J lost 2 bases, V lost 5 bases, and 6 bases had no gene match. The CDR3 is 15 amino acids. The germline V gene encodes CDR1 MNHEY and CDR2 SMNVEV (reference sequence). This clonotype was sampled from a man aged 18 to 29 in good health. Some clones in this sample may be carry-over from other donors' samples. The specimen was naive CD8+ T cells from PBMCs. The V call is TRBV27, the J call TRBJ1-5, with 7 bases fitting TRBD1. CDR3 sequence (DNA): TGTGCCAGCAGTCTACGCGGGACAGGCAATCAGCCCCAGCATTTT. This translates into CASSLRGTGNQPQHF.